This T cell receptor (beta chain) was identified during a study of shared clonotypes between healthy human individuals. CDR1 and CDR2 (germline): SEHNR, FQNEAQ (reference sequence). The V and J ends lost 1 base and 1 base respectively, with 8 bases between them. The CDR3 loop spans 15 amino acids. Clones were sequenced by immunoSEQ multiplex PCR, and TCRdb holds only the in-frame ones, with some missing. Among over a million clones listed, about 76% were seen once. V gene TRBV7-9 combines with J gene TRBJ2-1; possible D gene TRBD2, 6 bases. This receptor was identified in a young man in good health. The sample comprised memory CD4+ T cells sorted from blood. As for subset: CD45RA-negative fraction. CDR3 bases: TGTGCCAGCAGCTTAGATGGGGGGTCCTACAATGAGCAGTTCTTC. This translates into CASSLDGGSYNEQFF. Using reference TRBV7-9 and TRBJ2-1 for the parts outside the CDR3, the full variable domain is DTGVSQNPRHKITKRGQNVTFRCDPISEHNRLYWYRQTLGQGPEFLTYFQNEAQLEKSRLLSDRFSAERPKGSFSTLEIQRTEQGDSAMYLCASSLDGGSYNEQFFGPGTRLTVL.